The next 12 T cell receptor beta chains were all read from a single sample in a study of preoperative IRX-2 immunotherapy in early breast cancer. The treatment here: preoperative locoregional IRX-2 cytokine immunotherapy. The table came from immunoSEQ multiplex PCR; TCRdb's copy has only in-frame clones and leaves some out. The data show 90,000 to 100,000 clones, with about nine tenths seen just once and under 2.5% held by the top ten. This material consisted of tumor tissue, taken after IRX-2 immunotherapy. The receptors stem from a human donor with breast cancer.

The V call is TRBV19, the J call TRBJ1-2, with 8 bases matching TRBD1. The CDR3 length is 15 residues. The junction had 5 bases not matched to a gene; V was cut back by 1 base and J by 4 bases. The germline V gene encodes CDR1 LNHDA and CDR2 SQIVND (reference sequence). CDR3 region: CASSIATGATYGYTF. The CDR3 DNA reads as TGTGCCAGTAGTATAGCGACAGGGGCGACCTATGGCTACACCTTC.

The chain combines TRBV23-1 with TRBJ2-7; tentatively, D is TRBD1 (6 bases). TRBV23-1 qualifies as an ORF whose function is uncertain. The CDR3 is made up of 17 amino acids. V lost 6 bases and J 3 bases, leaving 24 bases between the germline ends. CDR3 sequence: CASSQGGTTVFNYEQYF. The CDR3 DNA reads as TGCGCCAGCAGCCAAGGGGGTACGACGGTCTTCAACTACGAGCAGTACTTC.

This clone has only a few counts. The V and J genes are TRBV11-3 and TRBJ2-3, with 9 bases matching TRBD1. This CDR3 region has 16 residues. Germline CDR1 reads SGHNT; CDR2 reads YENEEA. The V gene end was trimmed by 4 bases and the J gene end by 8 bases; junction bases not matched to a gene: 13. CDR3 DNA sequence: TGTGCCAGCAGCTCCGGGACAGGGAATGAGGCCAGTACGCAGTATTTT. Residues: CASSSGTGNEASTQYF.

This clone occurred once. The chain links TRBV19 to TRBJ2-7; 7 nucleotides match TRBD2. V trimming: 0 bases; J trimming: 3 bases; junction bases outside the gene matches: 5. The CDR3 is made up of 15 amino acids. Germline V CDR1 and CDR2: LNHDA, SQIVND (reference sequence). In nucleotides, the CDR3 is TGTGCCAGTAGTATAGATCTGGGAGGGGTCTACGAGCAGTACTTC. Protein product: CASSIDLGGVYEQYF.

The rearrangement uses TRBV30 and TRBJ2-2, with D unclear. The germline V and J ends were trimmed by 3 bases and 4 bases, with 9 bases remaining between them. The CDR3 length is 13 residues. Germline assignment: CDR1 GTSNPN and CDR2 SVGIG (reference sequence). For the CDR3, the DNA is TGTGCCTGGAGCGGTCTTTCCACCGGGGAGCTGTTTTTT. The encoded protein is CAWSGLSTGELFF.

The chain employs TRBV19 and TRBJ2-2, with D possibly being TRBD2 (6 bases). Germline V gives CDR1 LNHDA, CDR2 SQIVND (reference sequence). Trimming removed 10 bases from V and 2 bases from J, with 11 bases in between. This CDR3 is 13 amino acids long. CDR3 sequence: CATGTHNTGELFF. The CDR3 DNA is TGTGCCACCGGGACTCATAACACCGGGGAGCTGTTTTTT.

The CDR3 coding sequence is TGTGCCAGCAGTTACTCTCTGACAGATACGCAGTATTTT. As protein: CASSYSLTDTQYF. The rearrangement links TRBV6-8 to TRBJ2-3; D ambiguous. The CDR3 consists of 13 residues. V dropped 0 bases and J dropped 3 bases, with 4 bases sitting between them. The V gene's germline CDR1 is MNHGY and CDR2 SAAAGT.

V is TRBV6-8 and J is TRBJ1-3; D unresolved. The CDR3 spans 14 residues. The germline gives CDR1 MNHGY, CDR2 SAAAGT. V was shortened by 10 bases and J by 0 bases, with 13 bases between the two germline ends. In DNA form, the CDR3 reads TGTGCCATCCGACCCAGCGGCTCTGGAAACACCATATATTTT. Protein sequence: CAIRPSGSGNTIYF.

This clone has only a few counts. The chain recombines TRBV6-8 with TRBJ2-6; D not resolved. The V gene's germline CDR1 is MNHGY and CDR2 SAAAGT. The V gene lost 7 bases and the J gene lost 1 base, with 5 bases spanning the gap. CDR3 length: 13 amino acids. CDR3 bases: TGTGCCAGCAAATTATCTGGGGCCAACGTCCTGACTTTC. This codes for CASKLSGANVLTF.

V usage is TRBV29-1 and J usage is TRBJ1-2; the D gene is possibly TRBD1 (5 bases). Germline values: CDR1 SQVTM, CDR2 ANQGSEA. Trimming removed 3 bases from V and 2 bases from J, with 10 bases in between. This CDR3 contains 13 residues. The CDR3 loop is CSVDSAGNYGYTF. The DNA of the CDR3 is TGCAGCGTTGATTCGGCAGGGAACTATGGCTACACCTTC.

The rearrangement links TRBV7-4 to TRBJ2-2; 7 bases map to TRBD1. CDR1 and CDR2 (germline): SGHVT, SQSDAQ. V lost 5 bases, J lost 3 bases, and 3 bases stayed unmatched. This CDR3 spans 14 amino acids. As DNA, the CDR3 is TGTGCCAGCAGCAGGGACAGTGACACCGGGGAGCTGTTTTTT. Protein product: CASSRDSDTGELFF.

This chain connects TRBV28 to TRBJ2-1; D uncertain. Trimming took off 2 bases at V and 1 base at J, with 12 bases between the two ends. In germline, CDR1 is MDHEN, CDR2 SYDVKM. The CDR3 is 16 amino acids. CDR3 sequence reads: CASSLPPTISYNEQFF. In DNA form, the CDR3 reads TGTGCCAGCAGTTTACCCCCGACGATATCCTACAATGAGCAGTTCTTC.